Below, one T cell receptor beta chain is given with its context. The DNA is left out, because the CDR3 cannot be placed on it with certainty; the CDR3 is given as TCRdb lists it. These data come from a study of CD8+CD57+ T cells in acquired aplastic anemia. Study background: DNA recovered from sorted CD4+ and CD8+ cells had a mean of about 3 ug.

The CDR3 extends over 17 residues, inclusive of both ends. CDR1 is LNHDA, CDR2 SQIVND, per germline (reference sequence). TCR beta VDJ and CDR3 were profiled, and genomic DNA was the template. TCRdb reprocessed the reads via MiXCR and lists one record per CDR3 protein. The sample yields some 410,000 distinct CDR3 sequences, just under 70% seen once. The sequencing input was sorted CD4+, CD8+, or CD8+CD57+ T cells (not recorded which) from PBMCs. J is TRBJ1-5 and V is TRBV19; TRBD1, the table's D call, lacks a check against the DNA. The clonotype originates from a human donor in good health, serving as a control. The CDR3 reads CASTPRAGVGNTIYFDF.